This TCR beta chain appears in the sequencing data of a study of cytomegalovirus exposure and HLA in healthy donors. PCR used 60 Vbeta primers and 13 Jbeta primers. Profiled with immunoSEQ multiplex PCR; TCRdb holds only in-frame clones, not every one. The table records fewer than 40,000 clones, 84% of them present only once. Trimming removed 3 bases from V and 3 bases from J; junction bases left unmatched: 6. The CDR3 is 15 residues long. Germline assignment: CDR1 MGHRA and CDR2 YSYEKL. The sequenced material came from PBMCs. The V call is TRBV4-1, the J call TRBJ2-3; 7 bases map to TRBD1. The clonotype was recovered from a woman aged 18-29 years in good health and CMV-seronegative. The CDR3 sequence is CASSQVPGQTDTQYF. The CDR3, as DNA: TGCGCCAGCAGCCAGGTCCCGGGACAGACAGATACGCAGTATTTT.